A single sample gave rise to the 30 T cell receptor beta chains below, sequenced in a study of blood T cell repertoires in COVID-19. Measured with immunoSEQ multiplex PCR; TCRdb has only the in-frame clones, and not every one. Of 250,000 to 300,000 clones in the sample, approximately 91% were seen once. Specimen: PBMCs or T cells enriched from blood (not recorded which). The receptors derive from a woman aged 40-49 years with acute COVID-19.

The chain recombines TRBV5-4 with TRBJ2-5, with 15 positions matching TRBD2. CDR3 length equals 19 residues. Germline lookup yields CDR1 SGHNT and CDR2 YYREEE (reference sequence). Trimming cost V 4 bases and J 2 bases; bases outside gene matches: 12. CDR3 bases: TGTGCCAGCAGCCCCGGGACTAGCGGGGGGCCACACCCACAAGAGACCCAGTACTTC. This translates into CASSPGTSGGPHPQETQYF.

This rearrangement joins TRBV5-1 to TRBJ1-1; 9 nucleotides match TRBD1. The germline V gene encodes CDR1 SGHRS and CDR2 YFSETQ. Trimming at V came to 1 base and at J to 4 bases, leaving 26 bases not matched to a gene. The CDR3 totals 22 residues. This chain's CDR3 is CASSLRGLRGQGLVGMPTEAFF. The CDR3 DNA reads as TGCGCCAGCAGCTTGAGGGGGTTGCGGGGACAGGGTCTCGTTGGTATGCCCACTGAAGCTTTCTTT.

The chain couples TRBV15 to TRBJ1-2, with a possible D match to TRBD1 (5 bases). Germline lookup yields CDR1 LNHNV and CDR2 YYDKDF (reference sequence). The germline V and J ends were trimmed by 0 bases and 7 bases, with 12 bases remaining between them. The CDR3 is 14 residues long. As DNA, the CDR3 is TGTGCCACCAGCAGAGATCCTTCCGGGGGTGGCTACACCTTC. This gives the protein CATSRDPSGGGYTF.

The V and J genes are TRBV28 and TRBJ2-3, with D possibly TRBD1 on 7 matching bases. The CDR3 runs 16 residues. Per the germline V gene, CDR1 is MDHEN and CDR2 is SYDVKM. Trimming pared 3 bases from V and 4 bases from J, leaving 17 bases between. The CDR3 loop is CASSLEQGGKSDTQYF. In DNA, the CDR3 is TGTGCCAGCAGTTTGGAGCAGGGGGGCAAGTCAGATACGCAGTATTTT.

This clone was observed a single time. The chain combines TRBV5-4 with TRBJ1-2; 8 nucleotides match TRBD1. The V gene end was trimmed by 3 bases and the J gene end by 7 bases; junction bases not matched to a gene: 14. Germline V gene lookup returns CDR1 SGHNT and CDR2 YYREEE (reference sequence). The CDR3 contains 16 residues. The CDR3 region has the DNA TGTGCCAGCAGCTCCTCCCTGGGGCAGGGGGCATTTGGCTACACCTTC. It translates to CASSSSLGQGAFGYTF.

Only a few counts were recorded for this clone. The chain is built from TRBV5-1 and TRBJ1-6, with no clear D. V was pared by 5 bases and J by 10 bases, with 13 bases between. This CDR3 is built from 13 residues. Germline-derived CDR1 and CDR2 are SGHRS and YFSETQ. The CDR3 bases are TGCGCCAGCAGTCGAGGAGCGGGATCACCCCTCCACTTT. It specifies CASSRGAGSPLHF.

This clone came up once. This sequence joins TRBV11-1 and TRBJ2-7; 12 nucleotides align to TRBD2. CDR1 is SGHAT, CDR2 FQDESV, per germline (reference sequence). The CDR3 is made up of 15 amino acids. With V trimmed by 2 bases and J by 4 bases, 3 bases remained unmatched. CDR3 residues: CASSLRLAGVYEQYF. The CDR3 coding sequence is TGTGCCAGCAGCTTAAGACTAGCGGGAGTGTACGAGCAGTACTTC.

The CDR3 nucleotides are TGTGCCAGCAGCTTCCCAGGATACTATGGCTACACCTTC. Translated, it gives CASSFPGYYGYTF. V usage is TRBV11-3 and J usage is TRBJ1-2; D call uncertain. The germline gives CDR1 SGHNT, CDR2 YENEEA. Trimming took off 3 bases at V and 3 bases at J, with 8 bases between the two ends. The CDR3 length is 13 residues.

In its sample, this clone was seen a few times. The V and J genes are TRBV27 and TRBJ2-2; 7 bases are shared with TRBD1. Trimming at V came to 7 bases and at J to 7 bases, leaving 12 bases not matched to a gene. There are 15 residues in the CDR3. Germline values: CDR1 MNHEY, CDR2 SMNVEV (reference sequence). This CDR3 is CASTSLTGALGELFF. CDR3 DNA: TGTGCCAGCACCTCCCTAACAGGGGCCCTCGGGGAGCTGTTTTTT.

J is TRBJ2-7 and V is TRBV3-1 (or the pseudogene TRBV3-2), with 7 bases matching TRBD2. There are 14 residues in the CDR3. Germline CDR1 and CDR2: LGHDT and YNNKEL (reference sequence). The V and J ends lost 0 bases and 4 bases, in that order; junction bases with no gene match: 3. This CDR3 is CASSQDDGGYEQYF. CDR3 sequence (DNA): TGTGCCAGCAGCCAAGATGACGGGGGGTACGAGCAGTACTTC.

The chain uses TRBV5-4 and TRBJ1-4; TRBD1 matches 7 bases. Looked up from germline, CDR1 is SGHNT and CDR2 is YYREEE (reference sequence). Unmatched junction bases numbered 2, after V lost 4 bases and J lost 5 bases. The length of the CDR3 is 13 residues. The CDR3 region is CASSQGQNEKLFF. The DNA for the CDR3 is TGTGCCAGCAGCCAGGGACAGAATGAAAAACTGTTTTTT.

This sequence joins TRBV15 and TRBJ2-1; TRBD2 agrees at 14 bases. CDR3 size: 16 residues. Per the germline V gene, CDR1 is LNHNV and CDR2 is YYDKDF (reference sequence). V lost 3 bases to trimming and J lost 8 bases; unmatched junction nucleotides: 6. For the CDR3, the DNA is TGTGCCACCAGCAGGGGGACTAGCGGGAGTCAGGATGAGCAGTTCTTC. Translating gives CATSRGTSGSQDEQFF.

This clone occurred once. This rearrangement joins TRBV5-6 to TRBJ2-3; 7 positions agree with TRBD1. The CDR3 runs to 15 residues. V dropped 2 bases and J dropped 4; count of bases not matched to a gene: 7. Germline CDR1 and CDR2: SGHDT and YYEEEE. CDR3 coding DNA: TGTGCCAGCAGCTTTGTAGGGGGCAAGGCAGATACGCAGTATTTT. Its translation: CASSFVGGKADTQYF.

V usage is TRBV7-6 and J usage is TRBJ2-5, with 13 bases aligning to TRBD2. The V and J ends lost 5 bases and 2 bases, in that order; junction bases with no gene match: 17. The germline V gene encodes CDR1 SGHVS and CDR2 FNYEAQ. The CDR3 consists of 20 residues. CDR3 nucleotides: TGTGCCAGCAGCCGGGGGACTAGCGGGGTCCCATCACCGCGACAAGAGACCCAGTACTTC. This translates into CASSRGTSGVPSPRQETQYF.

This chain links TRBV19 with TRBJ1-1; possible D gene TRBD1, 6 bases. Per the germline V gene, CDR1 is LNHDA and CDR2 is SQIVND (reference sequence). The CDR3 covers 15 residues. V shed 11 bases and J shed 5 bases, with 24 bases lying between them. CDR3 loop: CAGRDTSAGSTEAFF. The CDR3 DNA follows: TGTGCCGGACGGGACACCTCGGCAGGAAGTACTGAAGCTTTCTTT.

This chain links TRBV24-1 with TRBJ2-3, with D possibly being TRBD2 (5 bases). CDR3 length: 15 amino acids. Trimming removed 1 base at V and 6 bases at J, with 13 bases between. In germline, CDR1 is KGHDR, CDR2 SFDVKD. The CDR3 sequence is CATSDFPGVGDTQYF. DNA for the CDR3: TGTGCCACCAGTGATTTCCCCGGGGTTGGGGATACGCAGTATTTT.

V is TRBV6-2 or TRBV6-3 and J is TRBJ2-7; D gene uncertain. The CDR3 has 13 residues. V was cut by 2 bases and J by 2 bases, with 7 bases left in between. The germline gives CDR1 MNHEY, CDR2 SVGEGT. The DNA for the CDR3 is TGTGCCAGCAGTTACGGAGAGACCTACGAGCAGTACTTC. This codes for CASSYGETYEQYF.

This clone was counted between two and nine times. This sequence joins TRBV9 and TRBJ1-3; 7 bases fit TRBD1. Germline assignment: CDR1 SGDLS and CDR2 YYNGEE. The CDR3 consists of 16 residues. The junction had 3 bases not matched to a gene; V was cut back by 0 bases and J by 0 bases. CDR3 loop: CASSVGSGGSGNTIYF. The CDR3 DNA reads TGTGCCAGCAGCGTAGGGTCAGGGGGCTCTGGAAACACCATATATTTT.

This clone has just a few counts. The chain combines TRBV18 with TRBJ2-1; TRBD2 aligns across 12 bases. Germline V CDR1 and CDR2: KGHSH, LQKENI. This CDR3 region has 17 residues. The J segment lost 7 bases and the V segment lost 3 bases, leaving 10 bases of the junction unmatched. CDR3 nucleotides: TGTGCCAGCTCACCGGATGGACTAGCGGGACTTGGGAATGAGCAGTTCTTC. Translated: CASSPDGLAGLGNEQFF.

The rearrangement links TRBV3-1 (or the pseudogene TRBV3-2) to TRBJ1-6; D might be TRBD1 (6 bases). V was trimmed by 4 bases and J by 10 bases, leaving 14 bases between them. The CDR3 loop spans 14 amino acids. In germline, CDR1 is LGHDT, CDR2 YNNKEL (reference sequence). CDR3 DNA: TGTGCCAGCAGCCTTGACAGGAGGTACTCACCCCTCCACTTT. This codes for CASSLDRRYSPLHF.

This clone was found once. CDR3 loop: CASSQRTYGYTF. The CDR3 nucleotides read TGTGCCAGCAGCCAAAGAACTTATGGCTACACCTTC. This chain uses TRBV14 with TRBJ1-2; no reliable D call. This CDR3 is 12 amino acids long. The V gene's germline CDR1 is SGHDN and CDR2 FVKESK. Deletions cut 2 bases from V and 5 bases from J, with 6 bases between.

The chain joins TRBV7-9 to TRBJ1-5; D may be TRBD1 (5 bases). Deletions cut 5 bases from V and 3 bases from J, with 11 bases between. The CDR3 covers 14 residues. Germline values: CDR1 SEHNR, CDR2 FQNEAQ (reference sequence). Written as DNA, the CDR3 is TGTGCCAGCAGCCCAGGACAAGTCAATCAGCCCCAGCATTTT. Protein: CASSPGQVNQPQHF.

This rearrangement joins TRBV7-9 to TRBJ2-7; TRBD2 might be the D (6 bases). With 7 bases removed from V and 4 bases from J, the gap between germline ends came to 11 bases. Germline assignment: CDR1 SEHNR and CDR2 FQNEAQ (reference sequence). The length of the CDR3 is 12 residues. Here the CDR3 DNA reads TGTGCCAGCACCCTAAGCGGGTACGAGCAGTACTTC. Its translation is CASTLSGYEQYF.

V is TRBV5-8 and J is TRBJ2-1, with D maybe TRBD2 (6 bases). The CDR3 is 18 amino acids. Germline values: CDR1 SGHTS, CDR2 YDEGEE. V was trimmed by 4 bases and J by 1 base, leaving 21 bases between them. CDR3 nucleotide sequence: TGTGCCAGCAGCCGCAAAGTGGGGGGTTCAAAGTCCTACAATGAGCAGTTCTTC. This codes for CASSRKVGGSKSYNEQFF.

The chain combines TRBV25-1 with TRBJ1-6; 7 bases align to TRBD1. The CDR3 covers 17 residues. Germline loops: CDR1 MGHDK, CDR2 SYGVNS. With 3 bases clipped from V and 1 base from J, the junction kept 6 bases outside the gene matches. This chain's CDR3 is CASSESGQASYNSPLHF. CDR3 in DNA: TGTGCCAGCAGTGAGAGCGGACAGGCTTCCTATAATTCACCCCTCCACTTT.

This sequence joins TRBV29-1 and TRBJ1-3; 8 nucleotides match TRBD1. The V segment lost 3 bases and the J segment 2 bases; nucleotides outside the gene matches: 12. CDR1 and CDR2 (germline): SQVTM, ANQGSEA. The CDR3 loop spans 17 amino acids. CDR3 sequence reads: CSVESLDRVPPGNTIYF. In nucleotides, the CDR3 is TGCAGCGTTGAGAGCTTGGACAGGGTGCCCCCTGGAAACACCATATATTTT.

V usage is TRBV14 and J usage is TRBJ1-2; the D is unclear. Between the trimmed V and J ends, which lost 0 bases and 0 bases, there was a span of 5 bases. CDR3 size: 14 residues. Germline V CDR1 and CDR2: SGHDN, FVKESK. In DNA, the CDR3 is TGTGCCAGCAGCCAAGATCTTTCTAACTATGGCTACACCTTC. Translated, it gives CASSQDLSNYGYTF.

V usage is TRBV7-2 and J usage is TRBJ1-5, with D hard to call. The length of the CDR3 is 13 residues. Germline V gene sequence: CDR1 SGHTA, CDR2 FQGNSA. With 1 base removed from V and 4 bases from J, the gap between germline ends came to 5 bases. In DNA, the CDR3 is TGTGCCAGCAGCTTAGTACAGAATCAGCCCCAGCATTTT. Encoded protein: CASSLVQNQPQHF.

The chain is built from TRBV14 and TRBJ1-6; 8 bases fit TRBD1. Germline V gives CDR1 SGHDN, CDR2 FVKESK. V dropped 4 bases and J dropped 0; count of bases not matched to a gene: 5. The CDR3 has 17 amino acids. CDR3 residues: CASSPRQGFSYNSPLHF. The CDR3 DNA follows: TGTGCCAGCAGCCCACGACAGGGGTTCTCCTATAATTCACCCCTCCACTTT. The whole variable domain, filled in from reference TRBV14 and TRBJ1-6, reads EAGVTQFPSHSVIEKGQTVTLRCDPISGHDNLYWYRRVMGKEIKFLLHFVKESKQDESGMPNNRFLAERTGGTYSTLKVQPAELEDSGVYFCASSPRQGFSYNSPLHFGNGTRLTVT.

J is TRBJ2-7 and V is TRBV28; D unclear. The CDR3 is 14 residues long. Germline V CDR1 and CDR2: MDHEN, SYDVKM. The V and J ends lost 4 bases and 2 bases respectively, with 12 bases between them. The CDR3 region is CASSSRLSTYEQYF. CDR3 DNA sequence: TGTGCCAGCAGTTCGCGACTCTCCACCTACGAGCAGTACTTC.